This T cell receptor (beta chain) stems from a study of T and B cells in COVID-19 patients. General study points: Active COVID-19 showed highly clonal TRB repertoires; recovery showed diversity and richness above healthy donors.

TRB was amplified from around 250-500 ng of blood genomic DNA. This clonotype was seen repeatedly, ten times or more. Antigen: not known. BIOMED2 TRB-A/B primer pools were used in multiplex TRB PCR. TCRdb recomputed calls from the multiplex PCR reads with MiXCR, one row per CDR3 protein. Of 5,500 to 7,000 distinct CDR3 sequences in the sample, 26% were seen once. This CDR3 contains 15 residues. The ends lost 0 bases at V and 3 bases at J; junction bases unmatched: 6. Germline CDR1 reads SGHNT; CDR2 reads YYREEE (reference sequence). This chain connects TRBV5-4 to TRBJ2-7; 7 bases align to TRBD2. The sample comprised blood. The sequence was collected from a human donor with active COVID-19. CDR3 amino acids: CASSLGGGIRYEQYF. DNA for the CDR3: TGTGCCAGCAGCTTGGGGGGGGGGATACGCTACGAGCAGTACTTC.